This TCR beta chain derives from a study of shared clonotypes between healthy human individuals. Adults of Caucasian background living in Nashville, Tennessee made up all donors. Data came from immunoSEQ multiplex PCR; TCRdb stores just in-frame clones and leaves some out. Among millions of clones listed, 85% to 95% were seen once. V shed 0 bases and J 2 bases; nucleotides not matched to a gene: 7. CDR3 size: 16 residues. Germline V gives CDR1 SGHNT, CDR2 YYREEE (reference sequence). This TCR was recovered from a man between 18 and 29 years old in good health. Specimen: naive CD4+ T cells sorted from blood. Described subset: CD45RA+ positively selected. The J gene is TRBJ2-7, the V gene TRBV5-4; 8 bases are a match to TRBD2. The CDR3 sequence is CASSLEGSGTPYEQYF. The DNA of the CDR3 is TGTGCCAGCAGCTTGGAAGGTAGCGGGACCCCCTACGAGCAGTACTTC.